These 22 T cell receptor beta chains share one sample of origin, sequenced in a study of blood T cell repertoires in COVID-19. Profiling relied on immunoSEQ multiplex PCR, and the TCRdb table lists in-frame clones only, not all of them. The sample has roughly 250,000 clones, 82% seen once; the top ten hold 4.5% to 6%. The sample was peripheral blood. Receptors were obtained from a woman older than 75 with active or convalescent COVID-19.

Written as DNA, the CDR3 is TGTGCCAGTAGTATAGTAGGGGGCTCTGGGGCCAACGTCCTGACTTTC. The encoded protein is CASSIVGGSGANVLTF. V is TRBV19 and J is TRBJ2-6, with TRBD1 as a possible D gene (6 bases). This CDR3 contains 16 residues. Germline V CDR1 and CDR2: LNHDA, SQIVND (reference sequence). V gave up 1 base and J gave up 0 bases, with 7 bases separating them. The variable domain in full, with the rest retrieved from reference TRBV19 and TRBJ2-6, is DGGITQSPKYLFRKEGQNVTLSCEQNLNHDAMYWYRQDPGQGLRLIYYSQIVNDFQKGDIAEGYSVSREKKESFPLTVTSAQKNPTAFYLCASSIVGGSGANVLTFGAGSRLTVL.

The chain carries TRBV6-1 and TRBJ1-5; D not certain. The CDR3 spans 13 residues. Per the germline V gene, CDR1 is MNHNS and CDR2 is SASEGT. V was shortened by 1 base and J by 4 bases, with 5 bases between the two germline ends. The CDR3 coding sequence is TGTGCCAGCAGTGAAGTCCAAAATCAGCCCCAGCATTTT. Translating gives CASSEVQNQPQHF.

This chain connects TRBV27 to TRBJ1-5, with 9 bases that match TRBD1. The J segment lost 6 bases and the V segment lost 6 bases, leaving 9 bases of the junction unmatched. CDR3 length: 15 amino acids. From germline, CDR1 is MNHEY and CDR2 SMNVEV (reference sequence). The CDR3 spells CASRDGQGRFQPQHF. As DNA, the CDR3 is TGTGCCAGCAGGGATGGACAGGGGAGATTTCAGCCCCAGCATTTT.

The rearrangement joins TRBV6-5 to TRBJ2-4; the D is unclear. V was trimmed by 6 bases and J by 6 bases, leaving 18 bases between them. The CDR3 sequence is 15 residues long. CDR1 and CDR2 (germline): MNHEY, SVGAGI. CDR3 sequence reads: CASSILPSQINIQYF. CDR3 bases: TGTGCCAGCAGCATCTTACCTTCACAGATAAACATTCAGTACTTC.

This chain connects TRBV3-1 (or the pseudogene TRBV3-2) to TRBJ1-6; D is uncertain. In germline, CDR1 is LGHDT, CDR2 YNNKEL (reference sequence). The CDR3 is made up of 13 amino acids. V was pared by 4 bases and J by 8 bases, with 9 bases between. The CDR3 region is CASSPTRYSPLHF. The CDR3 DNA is TGTGCCAGCAGCCCAACCCGGTATTCACCCCTCCACTTT.

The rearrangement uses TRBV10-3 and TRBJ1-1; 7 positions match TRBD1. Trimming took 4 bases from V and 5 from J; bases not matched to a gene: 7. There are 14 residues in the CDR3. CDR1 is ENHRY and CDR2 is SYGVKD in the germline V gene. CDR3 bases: TGTGCCATCAGTGGGAAAGGGGGCGAGACTGAAGCTTTCTTT. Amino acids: CAISGKGGETEAFF.

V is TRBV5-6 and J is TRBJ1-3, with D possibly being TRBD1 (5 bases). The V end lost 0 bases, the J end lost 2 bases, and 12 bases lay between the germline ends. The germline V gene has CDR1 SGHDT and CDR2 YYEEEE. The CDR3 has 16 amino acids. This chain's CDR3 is CASSLGGTPPGNTIYF. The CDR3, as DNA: TGTGCCAGCAGCTTGGGTGGGACTCCTCCTGGAAACACCATATATTTT.

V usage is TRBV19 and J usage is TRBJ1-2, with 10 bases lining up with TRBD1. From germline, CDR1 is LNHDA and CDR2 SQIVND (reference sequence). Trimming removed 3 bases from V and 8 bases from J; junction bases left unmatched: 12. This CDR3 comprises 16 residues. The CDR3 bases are TGTGCCAGTAGTATCCCTGACAGGGGGCCGGGGTCCGGCTACACCTTC. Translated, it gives CASSIPDRGPGSGYTF.

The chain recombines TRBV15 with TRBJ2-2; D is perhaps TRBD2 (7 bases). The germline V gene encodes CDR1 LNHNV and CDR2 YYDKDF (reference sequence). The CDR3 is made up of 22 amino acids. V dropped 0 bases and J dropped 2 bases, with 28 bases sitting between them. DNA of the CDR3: TGTGCCACCAGCAGAGATTGGAGAGGGTTAGCGATGGGGGGGCCTAACACCGGGGAGCTGTTTTTT. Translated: CATSRDWRGLAMGGPNTGELFF.

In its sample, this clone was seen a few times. The CDR3 nucleotides read TGTGCCAGCAGCCGATCGCCAAGACAGGGGATAAGCTCCTATAATTCACCCCTCCACTTT. It is translated as CASSRSPRQGISSYNSPLHF. This rearrangement joins TRBV3-1 (or the pseudogene TRBV3-2) to TRBJ1-6; 8 nucleotides match TRBD1. CDR3 length: 20 amino acids. With V trimmed by 4 bases and J by 0 bases, 14 bases remained unmatched. CDR1 is LGHDT and CDR2 is YNNKEL in the germline V gene (reference sequence).

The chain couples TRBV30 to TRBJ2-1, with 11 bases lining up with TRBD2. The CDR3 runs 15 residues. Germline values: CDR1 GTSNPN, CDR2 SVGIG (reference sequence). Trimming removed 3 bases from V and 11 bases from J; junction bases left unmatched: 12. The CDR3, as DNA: TGTGCCTGGAGACTAGCGGGGGCCCCCTGGGACAAGCAGTTCTTC. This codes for CAWRLAGAPWDKQFF.

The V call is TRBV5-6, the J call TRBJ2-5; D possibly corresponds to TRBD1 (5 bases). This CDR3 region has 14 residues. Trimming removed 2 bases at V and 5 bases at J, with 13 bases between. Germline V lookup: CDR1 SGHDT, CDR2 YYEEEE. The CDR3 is CASSFGHKSETQYF. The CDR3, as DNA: TGTGCCAGCAGCTTTGGACACAAATCGGAGACCCAGTACTTC.

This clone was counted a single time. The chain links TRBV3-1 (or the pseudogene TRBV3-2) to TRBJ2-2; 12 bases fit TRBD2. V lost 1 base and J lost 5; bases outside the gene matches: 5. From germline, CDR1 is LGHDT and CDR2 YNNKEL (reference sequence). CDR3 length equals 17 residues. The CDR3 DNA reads TGTGCCAGCAGCCAAGGACTAGCGGGAGCGGCGACCGGGGAGCTGTTTTTT. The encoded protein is CASSQGLAGAATGELFF.

The chain's CDR3 is CASSSEPGQGFEQYF. For the CDR3, the DNA is TGTGCCAGCAGCTCCGAACCGGGACAGGGATTCGAGCAGTACTTC. The J gene is TRBJ2-7, the V gene TRBV7-2, with 9 bases lining up with TRBD1. This CDR3 is 15 amino acids long. CDR1 and CDR2 from the germline V gene are SGHTA and FQGNSA. The junction had 10 bases not matched to a gene; V was cut back by 4 bases and J by 6 bases.

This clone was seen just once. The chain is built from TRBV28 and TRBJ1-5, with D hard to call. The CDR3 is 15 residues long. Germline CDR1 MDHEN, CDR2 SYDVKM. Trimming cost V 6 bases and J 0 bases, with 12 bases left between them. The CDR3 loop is CASSPGLYSNQPQHF. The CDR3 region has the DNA TGTGCCAGCAGCCCAGGCCTGTATAGCAATCAGCCCCAGCATTTT.

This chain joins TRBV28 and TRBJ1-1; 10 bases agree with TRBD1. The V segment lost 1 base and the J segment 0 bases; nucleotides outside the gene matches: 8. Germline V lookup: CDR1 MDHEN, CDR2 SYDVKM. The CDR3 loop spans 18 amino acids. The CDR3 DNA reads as TGTGCCAGCAGTTTATATATCGGGACAGGGGCCTTGAACACTGAAGCTTTCTTT. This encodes CASSLYIGTGALNTEAFF.

The CDR3, as DNA: TGTGCCAGCTCACCGGGACACGGGAACACCGGGGAGCTGTTTTTT. It is translated as CASSPGHGNTGELFF. The chain joins TRBV18 to TRBJ2-2, with D possibly matching TRBD1 (6 bases). The CDR3 totals 15 residues. Per germline, CDR1 KGHSH and CDR2 LQKENI. V shed 3 bases and J shed 1 base, with 9 bases lying between them.

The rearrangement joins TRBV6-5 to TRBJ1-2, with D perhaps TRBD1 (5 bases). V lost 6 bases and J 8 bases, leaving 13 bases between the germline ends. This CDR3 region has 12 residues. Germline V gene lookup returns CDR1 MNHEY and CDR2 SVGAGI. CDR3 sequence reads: CASRNQWGGYTF. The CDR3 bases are TGTGCCAGCAGAAATCAGTGGGGCGGCTACACCTTC.

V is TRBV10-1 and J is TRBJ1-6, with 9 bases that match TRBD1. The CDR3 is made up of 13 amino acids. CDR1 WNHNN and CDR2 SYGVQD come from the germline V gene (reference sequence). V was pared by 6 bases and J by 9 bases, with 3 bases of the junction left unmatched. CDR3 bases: TGCGCCAGCAGCGGGACAGGGCCTTCACCCCTCCACTTT. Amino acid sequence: CASSGTGPSPLHF.

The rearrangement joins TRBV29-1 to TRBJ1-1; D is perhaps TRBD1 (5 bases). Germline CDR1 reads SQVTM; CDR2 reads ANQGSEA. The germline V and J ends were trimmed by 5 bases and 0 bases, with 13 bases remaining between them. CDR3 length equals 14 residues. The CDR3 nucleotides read TGCAGCGTTCTCGGCGGGGCCGTGAACACTGAAGCTTTCTTT. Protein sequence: CSVLGGAVNTEAFF.

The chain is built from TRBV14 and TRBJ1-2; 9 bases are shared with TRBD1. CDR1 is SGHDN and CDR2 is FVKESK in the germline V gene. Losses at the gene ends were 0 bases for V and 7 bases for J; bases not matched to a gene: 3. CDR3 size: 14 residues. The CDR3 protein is CASSQEQGAGGYTF. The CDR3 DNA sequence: TGTGCCAGCAGCCAAGAACAGGGGGCAGGTGGCTACACCTTC.

The CDR3 loop is CASSSSGTTNTQYF. CDR3 coding DNA: TGTGCCAGCAGTAGTTCCGGGACAACGAATACGCAGTATTTT. This sequence joins TRBV2 and TRBJ2-3; tentative D call: TRBD1 (6 bases). This CDR3 is built from 14 residues. V gave up 5 bases and J gave up 7 bases, with 16 bases separating them. Germline CDR1 is SNHLY and CDR2 is FYNNEI.